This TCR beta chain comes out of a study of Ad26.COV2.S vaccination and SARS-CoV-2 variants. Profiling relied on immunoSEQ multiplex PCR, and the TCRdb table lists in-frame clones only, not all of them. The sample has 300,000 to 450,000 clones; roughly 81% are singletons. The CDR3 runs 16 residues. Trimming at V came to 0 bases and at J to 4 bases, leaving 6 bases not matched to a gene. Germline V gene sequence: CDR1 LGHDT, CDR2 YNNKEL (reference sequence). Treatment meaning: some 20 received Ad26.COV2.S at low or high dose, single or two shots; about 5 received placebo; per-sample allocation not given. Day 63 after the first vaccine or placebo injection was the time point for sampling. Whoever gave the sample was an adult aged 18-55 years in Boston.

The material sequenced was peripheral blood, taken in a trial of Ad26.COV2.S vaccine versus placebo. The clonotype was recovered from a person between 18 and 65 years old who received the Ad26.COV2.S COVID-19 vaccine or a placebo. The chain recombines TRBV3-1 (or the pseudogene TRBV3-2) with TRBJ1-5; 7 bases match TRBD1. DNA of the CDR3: TGTGCCAGCAGCCAAGACGCGGGGACAGAAAATCAGCCCCAGCATTTT. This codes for CASSQDAGTENQPQHF.